The rows below give T cell receptor beta chains drawn from one sample of a study of identical twins. Via MiXCR, TCRdb re-called the 5' RACE reads, giving one row per CDR3 protein. The sample records under 900,000 distinct CDR3 sequences, 9% to 15% being singletons. The same sample was also used in a study of yellow fever vaccine responses in identical twins.

The sample was PBMCs. The receptors come from a woman between 18 and 29 years old in good health. Both conserved end residues are part of each CDR3. The D gene is left open where the match is weak. Clone size, where shown, is once, few, many, or a class for clones that have expanded.

TRBJ1-1	17	TRBV5-1	many	.	TGCGCCAGCAGCTTGAGCCGACGCGGGGATCGAGACACTGAAGCTTTCTTT	CASSLSRRGDRDTEAFF
TRBJ2-3	14	TRBV12-3/TRBV12-4	many	.	TGTGCCAGCAGTTTGGGGGCCGGCGCAGATACGCAGTATTTT	CASSLGAGADTQYF
TRBJ2-1	11	TRBV7-9	few	.	TGTGCCACCTCGGATGGCAATGAGCAGTTCTTC	CATSDGNEQFF
TRBJ2-2	14	TRBV7-9	few	.	TGTGCCAGCAGCCTTACATGGGACCCCGGGGAGCTGTTTTTT	CASSLTWDPGELFF
TRBJ1-2	16	TRBV4-2	.	TRBD1	TGTGCCAGCAGCCAAGAGGGCGGACAGGGTATCTATGGCTACACCTTC	CASSQEGGQGIYGYTF
TRBJ2-5	16	TRBV6-1	.	TRBD1	TGTGCCAGCAGGAGGGGGACAGGGGCCAGGGGGGAGACCCAGTACTTC	CASRRGTGARGETQYF
TRBJ2-3	16	TRBV14	once	TRBD2	TGTGCCAGCAGCCAATTAACTAGCGGGGCCTCAGATACGCAGTATTTT	CASSQLTSGASDTQYF
TRBJ2-2	15	TRBV5-1	few	.	TGCGCCAGCAGCTTTACTAGCCTGATCGCCGGGGAGCTGTTTTTT	CASSFTSLIAGELFF
TRBJ1-5	14	TRBV20-1	.	.	TGCAGTGCTATTGCAGGCACAAGCAATCAGCCCCAGCATTTT	CSAIAGTSNQPQHF
TRBJ2-5	15	TRBV14	.	.	TGTGCCAGCAGCCAAGATGACAACCGCCAAGAGACCCAGTACTTC	CASSQDDNRQETQYF
TRBJ1-5	15	TRBV27	.	.	TGTGCCAGCAGTTTACGGGCGAGGAGCAATCAGCCCCAGCATTTT	CASSLRARSNQPQHF
TRBJ2-5	12	TRBV7-9	few	.	TGTGCCAGCAGGAGCGAACAAGAGACCCAGTACTTC	CASRSEQETQYF
TRBJ2-4	16	TRBV19	few	TRBD1	TGTGCCAGTAGTGATGAGGGGGCGATGTCCAAAAACATTCAGTACTTC	CASSDEGAMSKNIQYF
TRBJ2-5	16	TRBV4-2	many	TRBD2	TGTGCCAGCACCCCAACTCTAGCGGGAGGGCGAGAGACCCAGTACTTC	CASTPTLAGGRETQYF